This T cell receptor beta chain was recovered during a study of control samples from healthy donors and cancer patients. The data were produced by immunoSEQ multiplex PCR, yet TCRdb's version contains in-frame clones alone and is incomplete. The data show fewer than 85,000 clones, approximately 94% seen once. The CDR3 has 16 amino acids. From germline, CDR1 is SEHNR and CDR2 FQNEAQ (reference sequence). The J segment lost 3 bases and the V segment lost 2 bases, leaving 5 bases of the junction unmatched. The chain employs TRBV7-9 and TRBJ2-5, with 11 bases matching TRBD1. Sequences were obtained from blood. The clonotype originates from a woman aged 25 to 45 in good health. DNA for the CDR3: TGTGCCAGCAGCTTATCGAGGACAGGGGGCGAAGAGACCCAGTACTTC. Translating it yields CASSLSRTGGEETQYF.